This entry concerns a single TCR beta chain. This clonotype was counted at least ten times. Its antigen is currently not known. Nothing much larger sits one base from this clone, and base qualities are not available. The sample comes from a study of human T cells and chemical hapten exposure (dated by TCRdb to about 2021). Study-level background: For sensitization, 2% DPC in acetone was applied to an approximately 2 cm by approximately 2 cm area of upper inner arm skin. Patients additionally received weekly therapeutic DPC doses to the scalp throughout the approximately 25-week study period. Patch testing was done on the upper back using Finn chambers containing 0.01% DPC, and results were scored after 6 days according to International Contact Dermatitis Research Group standards. The patient cohort, mostly female, included alopecia areata with under or over 50% scalp involvement, alopecia totalis and alopecia universalis. The libraries were sequenced as a pool, and the TCR yield per sample differed mostly because of small variations in library volumes within the pool. This study followed changes in the peripheral blood TCR repertoire in vivo during primary and secondary sensitization of alopecia patients to the hapten diphenylcyclopropenone (DPC). Blood samples were taken from patients before sensitization (week 0) and at 2, 6 and about 24 weeks after DPC sensitization. Approximately 28 alopecia patients gave blood for TCR sequencing at one to four time points (pre-sensitization, 2, 6 and 24 weeks). On the study overall, not on this receptor specifically: Because all patients had alopecia, a presumed autoimmune disease, the immune response of the patients might differ from that of healthy individuals. Significantly more large CDR3 similarity clusters were formed by expanded TCRs than by pre-sensitization or healthy control sets, consistent with antigen-driven responses. Patch test score correlated positively with the number of PT1 expanded TCRs, reaching significance at thresholds 8, 16 and 32 but not at 4. Repeated subsampling changed both the strength of the expansion versus patch-test correlation and the threshold at which the correlation became significant. The number of TCRs above 1 in 1000 frequency did not change with DPC sensitization; there was no evidence of global repertoire structure alterations.

The library was built by means of RACE. Data came from a NextSeq 500. During library preparation, unique molecular identifiers were attached to individual cDNA molecules so that TCRs could be counted in a quantitative, reproducible way. Both TCR alpha and TCR beta chains were sequenced from each blood RNA sample. As for how the authors treated the data: A median of roughly 98,000 TCRs per sample was observed, with a range of about 20,000 to 750,000. The Decombinator software suite was used to annotate the V, J and CDR3 of the TCR reads. For PS versus PT1 abundance plots, all samples were subsampled to the same number of TCRs (28,000). TCRs were defined as expanded if absent before sensitization and observed at least eight times at the 2-week time point. TCRdb handled the public reads itself, with Q25 trimming in fastp and clone calling in MiXCR, and kept productive beta chains. Entries are consolidated by CDR3 protein sequence, retaining the most common genes and DNA. TCRdb's processing, not the study's, gives the V and J calls here. Here the sample has about 340,000 distinct CDR3 sequences; 5.5% to 8% occur a single time. The ten largest account for more than 7% of the sample.

The CDR1 and CDR2 encoded by the germline V gene are MDHEN and SYDVKM. Deletion took 4 bases off V and 3 bases off J, with a span of 11 bases between the germline ends. Including the terminal cysteine and phenylalanine, the CDR3 comprises 14 residues. The kept DNA is CDR3 alone, 42 bases in frame from the first base. Reading the label with the study, this specimen's time point is: patch test 1, 2 weeks after DPC sensitization. The treatment or condition label here, explained by the study, means: therapeutic diphenylcyclopropenone sensitization with weekly scalp DPC. At every patch-test visit, the blood draw took place before the patch test was put on. Patients were eligible if aged 18 to 70, diagnosed with alopecia and judged suitable for DPC therapy, and pregnant patients were excluded. Total RNA was extracted from unfractionated whole blood collected in Tempus Blood RNA tubes.

The origin of this receptor is a young woman with alopecia areata. Some clones in this sample may be carry-over from other donors' samples. The specimen was whole blood, collected in connection with sensitization to the hapten diphenylcyclopropenone (DPC). The sequence is built from TRBV28 and TRBJ2-3, with no confident D gene call. The bases are TGTGCCAGCAGTTCCTCCGGGCGTACAGATACGCAGTATTTT. Its translation is CASSSSGRTDTQYF.